This T cell receptor (beta chain) emerged from a study of T cell responses to AZD1222 COVID-19 vaccine. Findings and limits, study-wide: Repertoires were obtained only post-peak T cell response. Dominant CD4 TCR responses targeted spike regions 160-218 and 743-854. There were mostly white British donors and more females than males, and clonal diversity was possibly underestimated.

The ends were cut back, 1 base at V and 5 bases at J, with 5 bases in the middle. CDR1 and CDR2 from the germline V gene are SGHAT and FQNNGV. This CDR3 contains 12 residues. In regard to this clone: Its specificity is not known.

Assay used: immunoSEQ multiplex PCR; TCRdb lists only in-frame clones, some missing. The table shows more than 150,000 clones, with approximately 91% occurring only once. The sequenced sample was peripheral blood, obtained on day 0 of AZD1222 vaccination. The clonotype was recovered from an adult in good health. This sequence joins TRBV11-2 and TRBJ2-5; no definite D call. CDR3: CASSLVAETQYF. The CDR3 nucleotides are TGTGCCAGCAGCTTAGTGGCTGAGACCCAGTACTTC. Together with reference TRBV11-2 and TRBJ2-5, the CDR3 gives the full variable domain: EAGVAQSPRYKIIEKRQSVAFWCNPISGHATLYWYQQILGQGPKLLIQFQNNGVVDDSQLPKDRFSAERLKGVDSTLKIQPAKLEDSAVYLCASSLVAETQYFGPGTRLLVL.